This T cell receptor (beta chain) comes out of a study of naive and memory T cell subsets. Germline lookup yields CDR1 SQVTM and CDR2 ANQGSEA. The length of the CDR3 is 12 residues. V dropped 0 bases and J dropped 5 bases, with 7 bases sitting between them. Both TRBC1 and TRBC2 were covered by a beta constant-region primer of two equimolar oligonucleotides. Each CDR3 protein is one row after TCRdb ran MiXCR on the UMI-ligation and nested PCR reads. The table shows approximately 85,000 distinct CDR3 sequences, with about 7% occurring only once. Points from the study as a whole: In naive cells, over 85% of TCR sequences were seen only once. There was no ground truth to check naive and memory subset results. Diversity fell and Gini index rose from naive through CM, EM, EMRA.

The sample holds many counts of this clonotype. The antigen remains undetermined. The sequence derives from a human donor in good health. The sequenced material came from central memory CD4+ T cells from blood. The chain combines TRBV29-1 with TRBJ1-2; D uncertain. The CDR3 sequence: CSVEEKIYGYTF. The CDR3 DNA sequence: TGCAGCGTTGAAGAGAAGATATATGGCTACACCTTC. Variable domain in full (rest from reference TRBV29-1 and TRBJ1-2): SAVISQKPSRDICQRGTSLTIQCQVDSQVTMMFWYRQQPGQSLTLIATANQGSEATYESGFVIDKFPISRPNLTFSTLTVSNMSPEDSSIYLCSVEEKIYGYTFGSGTRLTVV.